These 30 T cell receptor beta chains were sequenced from one sample in a study of CD8 T cells in seronegative destructive rheumatoid arthritis (dated by TCRdb to the early 2020s). Libraries came from the immunoSEQ multiplex PCR assay. TCRdb mirrors the immuneACCESS table, restricted to in-frame sequences. Some clones are absent from its copies; in checked studies, under half trace to an unresolved V gene, and the reason for the others is unknown. Within this sample are under 15,000 clones, with over 80% of them counted one time only. About 30% of the sample belongs to the ten largest clones. What was sequenced was CD8+ T cells from blood. The origin of the receptors is a woman aged 30 to 49 with seronegative destructive rheumatoid arthritis.

The CDR3 region has the DNA TGTGCCAGCAGTTACGACAGGGTATACGAAAAACTGTTTTTT. It codes for CASSYDRVYEKLFF. V is TRBV6-5 and J is TRBJ1-4; 7 positions match TRBD1. The ends lost 2 bases at V and 8 bases at J; junction bases unmatched: 5. The CDR3 totals 14 residues. Germline V gene data show CDR1 as MNHEY and CDR2 as SVGAGI.

V and J are TRBV6-1 and TRBJ2-7; D is uncertain. The CDR3 is made up of 13 amino acids. From germline, CDR1 is MNHNS and CDR2 SASEGT. The V end was cut by 4 bases, the J end by 0 bases, with 7 bases between. As DNA, the CDR3 is TGTGCCAGCAGTGTCAGGATCTCCTACGAGCAGTACGTC. It is translated as CASSVRISYEQYV.

This chain links TRBV10-3 with TRBJ1-4, with a tentative D call TRBD1 (6 bases). Looked up from germline, CDR1 is ENHRY and CDR2 is SYGVKD. This CDR3 region has 15 residues. The germline V and J ends were trimmed by 4 bases and 2 bases, with 11 bases remaining between them. CDR3 sequence: CAISATGRTNEKLFF. CDR3 bases: TGTGCCATCAGTGCCACAGGGCGGACTAATGAAAAACTGTTTTTT.

The J gene is TRBJ1-1, the V gene TRBV5-1, with a weak D call TRBD1 (5 bases). V dropped 3 bases and J dropped 3 bases, with 15 bases sitting between them. Germline assignment: CDR1 SGHRS and CDR2 YFSETQ. The CDR3 is 15 amino acids. CDR3 loop: CASSWYKGGDTEAFF. The CDR3 region has the DNA TGCGCCAGCAGCTGGTATAAGGGAGGGGACACTGAAGCTTTCTTT.

V gene TRBV5-6 combines with J gene TRBJ1-1, with D unclear. Germline V CDR1 and CDR2: SGHDT, YYEEEE. V was cut by 0 bases and J by 3 bases, with 12 bases left in between. The CDR3 consists of 15 residues. CDR3 nucleotides: TGTGCCAGCAGCTTGGAGGCCATAGCCGACACTGAAGCTTTCTTT. Its translation is CASSLEAIADTEAFF.

This chain connects TRBV28 to TRBJ2-2; 8 bases are a match to TRBD1. The germline CDR1 and CDR2 sequences are MDHEN and SYDVKM. V shed 2 bases and J 5 bases; nucleotides not matched to a gene: 7. The CDR3 consists of 16 residues. CDR3 loop: CASSLATTGVTGELFF. In DNA form, the CDR3 reads TGTGCCAGCAGTTTAGCTACGACAGGGGTTACCGGGGAGCTGTTTTTT.

In DNA form, the CDR3 reads TGCGCCAGCAGCCAAGCCCCTACAGGGGAAGTGCAGTACTTC. This gives the protein CASSQAPTGEVQYF. This chain joins TRBV4-1 and TRBJ2-7, with 7 bases identical to TRBD1. Looked up from germline, CDR1 is MGHRA and CDR2 is YSYEKL. The CDR3 extends over 14 amino acids. J was trimmed by 9 bases and V by 1 base; bases with no gene match: 9.

In its sample, this clone was seen a few times. The chain joins TRBV10-3 to TRBJ1-5; D unclear. The CDR3 has 13 residues. V gave up 2 bases and J gave up 5 bases, with 7 bases separating them. CDR1 is ENHRY, CDR2 SYGVKD, per germline. Here the CDR3 DNA reads TGTGCCATCAGTGAGGTAGTAGATCAGCCCCAGCATTTT. Its translation is CAISEVVDQPQHF.

The chain recombines TRBV19 with TRBJ1-5, with D possibly TRBD1 on 5 matching bases. Germline CDR1 and CDR2: LNHDA and SQIVND (reference sequence). CDR3 length: 21 residues. V lost 0 bases, J lost 4 bases, and 28 bases lay in between. The CDR3 nucleotides read TGTGCCAGTAGTATAGACTCCCAGGGCCCAACCACCTACACCGAAAATCAGCCCCAGCATTTT. Its translation: CASSIDSQGPTTYTENQPQHF.

This rearrangement joins TRBV27 to TRBJ2-7; 12 bases align to TRBD2. This CDR3 spans 14 amino acids. Unmatched junction bases numbered 5, after V lost 5 bases and J lost 6 bases. Germline V gene data show CDR1 as MNHEY and CDR2 as SMNVEV (reference sequence). The chain's CDR3 is CASSRLAGGREQYV. For the CDR3, the DNA is TGTGCCAGCAGTCGTCTAGCGGGGGGGCGCGAGCAGTACGTC.

This chain joins TRBV27 and TRBJ2-2, with TRBD2 as a possible D gene (6 bases). The CDR3 spans 16 residues. Germline CDR1 and CDR2: MNHEY and SMNVEV (reference sequence). The V gene lost 7 bases and the J gene lost 1 base, with 16 bases spanning the gap. As DNA, the CDR3 is TGTGCCAGCATCGAACGGGGAGGATTGAACACCGGGGAGCTGTTTTTT. Translated: CASIERGGLNTGELFF.

This clone has more than one count but fewer than ten. V gene TRBV6-1 combines with J gene TRBJ2-7; no clear D gene. Deletions cut 2 bases from V and 0 bases from J, with 5 bases between. CDR3 length equals 13 residues. Germline CDR1 MNHNS, CDR2 SASEGT. The CDR3 is CASSELSSYEQYF. The CDR3 bases are TGTGCCAGCAGTGAACTCTCCTCCTACGAGCAGTACTTC.

The chain joins TRBV28 to TRBJ2-7; the D is unclear. The CDR3 contains 13 residues. V lost 8 bases and J 0 bases, leaving 11 bases between the germline ends. CDR1 is MDHEN, CDR2 SYDVKM, per germline. CDR3 in amino acids: CASGTANSYEQYV. The CDR3 bases are TGTGCCAGCGGAACAGCCAACTCCTACGAGCAGTACGTC.

The chain couples TRBV7-9 to TRBJ2-3, with TRBD1 as a possible D gene (6 bases). Germline loops: CDR1 SEHNR, CDR2 FQNEAQ (reference sequence). The CDR3 runs to 17 residues. V was trimmed by 4 bases and J by 5 bases, leaving 22 bases between them. The CDR3 loop reads CASSSTRTAYPGDTQYF. The CDR3 region has the DNA TGTGCCAGCAGCTCCACTAGGACAGCCTACCCAGGAGATACGCAGTATTTT.

The J gene is TRBJ2-1, the V gene TRBV2; 11 bases map to TRBD1. This CDR3 region has 16 residues. V shed 6 bases and J 9 bases; nucleotides not matched to a gene: 13. Germline lookup yields CDR1 SNHLY and CDR2 FYNNEI. CDR3 in amino acids: CASSDGGDRGEIEQFF. CDR3 in DNA: TGTGCCAGCAGCGACGGCGGGGACAGGGGGGAAATTGAGCAGTTCTTC.

V usage is TRBV6-5 and J usage is TRBJ1-2, with D possibly being TRBD1 (6 bases). CDR1 is MNHEY and CDR2 is SVGAGI in the germline V gene. With 1 base removed from V and 4 bases from J, the gap between germline ends came to 13 bases. This CDR3 comprises 15 residues. This CDR3 is CASSYFGGQVYGYTF. CDR3 nucleotide sequence: TGTGCCAGCAGTTACTTCGGGGGGCAGGTCTATGGCTACACCTTC.

For the CDR3, the DNA is TGCAGCGTTGTGGGACAGAACACCGGGGAGCTGTTTTTT. Protein: CSVVGQNTGELFF. The chain joins TRBV29-1 to TRBJ2-2; maybe TRBD1 (6 bases). The CDR3 contains 13 residues. Trimming stripped 4 bases from V and 1 base from J, with 7 bases between. The germline V gene has CDR1 SQVTM and CDR2 ANQGSEA.

This chain connects TRBV4-2 to TRBJ2-5, with 12 bases lining up with TRBD2. This CDR3 comprises 19 residues. Trimming removed 4 bases from V and 0 bases from J; junction bases left unmatched: 12. Germline V CDR1 and CDR2: LGHNA, YNFKEQ. DNA of the CDR3: TGTGCCAGCAGCCTTCGACTAGCGGGGGAGAGGGGGTACCAAGAGACCCAGTACTTC. It specifies CASSLRLAGERGYQETQYF.

The chain couples TRBV4-1 to TRBJ2-2; 13 bases are shared with TRBD2. Germline V CDR1 and CDR2: MGHRA, YSYEKL. V trimming: 3 bases; J trimming: 7 bases; junction bases outside the gene matches: 5. The CDR3 length is 16 residues. In DNA, the CDR3 is TGCGCCAGCAGCCAGAGACTAGCGGGGGGTATCGGGGAGCTGTTTTTT. It specifies CASSQRLAGGIGELFF.

This chain links TRBV4-1 with TRBJ1-2; 8 positions agree with TRBD1. Looked up from germline, CDR1 is MGHRA and CDR2 is YSYEKL. The V and J ends lost 3 bases and 4 bases, in that order; junction bases with no gene match: 10. The CDR3 consists of 16 residues. The CDR3 protein is CASSQGLGTGGYGYTF. CDR3 coding DNA: TGCGCCAGCAGCCAGGGCCTCGGAACAGGGGGCTATGGCTACACCTTC.

V is TRBV15 and J is TRBJ2-2; no clear D gene. Germline V gene sequence: CDR1 LNHNV, CDR2 YYDKDF (reference sequence). The CDR3 contains 16 residues. Trimming pared 5 bases from V and 3 bases from J, leaving 16 bases between. CDR3 sequence reads: CATSSEKAIDTGELFF. CDR3 in DNA: TGTGCCACCAGCTCGGAGAAGGCGATCGACACCGGGGAGCTGTTTTTT.

V is TRBV6-1 and J is TRBJ1-1, with D perhaps TRBD1 (5 bases). Trimming took 1 base from V and 4 from J, leaving 16 bases between them. The CDR3 totals 16 residues. Germline values: CDR1 MNHNS, CDR2 SASEGT. This CDR3 is CASSEVRGALGTEAFF. The CDR3 DNA is TGTGCCAGCAGTGAAGTAAGGGGCGCTTTAGGCACTGAAGCTTTCTTT.

V usage is TRBV6-5 and J usage is TRBJ2-2; D is possibly TRBD2 (5 bases). The CDR3 has 14 amino acids. The ends were cut back, 2 bases at V and 6 bases at J, with 10 bases in the middle. From germline, CDR1 is MNHEY and CDR2 SVGAGI. The CDR3 DNA reads as TGTGCCAGCAGTTACAGGGCAGCGGCCGGGGAGCTGTTTTTT. Translating gives CASSYRAAAGELFF.

This chain uses TRBV27 with TRBJ1-6; unclear D gene. Germline CDR1 reads MNHEY; CDR2 reads SMNVEV (reference sequence). This CDR3 is built from 13 residues. The V end lost 8 bases, the J end lost 9 bases, and 14 bases lay between the germline ends. As DNA, the CDR3 is TGTGCCAGCCACGGCCTCAGCGGTTCACCCCTCCACTTT. Translation: CASHGLSGSPLHF.

This clone was counted only a few times. CDR3 sequence reads: CSVEGQRSYGYTF. CDR3 DNA sequence: TGCAGCGTTGAAGGGCAGCGTAGCTATGGCTACACCTTC. The rearrangement joins TRBV29-1 to TRBJ1-2; D ambiguous. Trimming pared 1 base from V and 4 bases from J, leaving 10 bases between. This CDR3 is 13 amino acids long. Germline CDR1 reads SQVTM; CDR2 reads ANQGSEA. Using reference TRBV29-1 and TRBJ1-2 for the parts outside the CDR3, the full variable domain is SAVISQKPSRDICQRGTSLTIQCQVDSQVTMMFWYRQQPGQSLTLIATANQGSEATYESGFVIDKFPISRPNLTFSTLTVSNMSPEDSSIYLCSVEGQRSYGYTFGSGTRLTVV.

V is TRBV27 and J is TRBJ1-1, with 8 bases aligning to TRBD1. From germline, CDR1 is MNHEY and CDR2 SMNVEV (reference sequence). The V and J ends lost 5 bases and 5 bases, in that order; junction bases with no gene match: 19. The CDR3 has 18 amino acids. DNA of the CDR3: TGTGCCAGCAGTGATATTAGGACAGGGTCTGTCGGGGCGACTGAAGCTTTCTTT. Translated, it gives CASSDIRTGSVGATEAFF.

The chain joins TRBV7-8 to TRBJ2-1; no clear D. V was pared by 3 bases and J by 3 bases, with 9 bases between. The germline V gene has CDR1 SGHVS and CDR2 FQNEAQ. This CDR3 spans 14 amino acids. The CDR3 loop is CASSFAPSYNEQFF. CDR3 sequence (DNA): TGTGCCAGCAGCTTTGCGCCAAGCTACAATGAGCAGTTCTTC.

The V and J genes are TRBV5-8 and TRBJ2-3; tentatively, D is TRBD1 (6 bases). This CDR3 has 17 amino acids. Deletions cut 4 bases from V and 6 bases from J, with 24 bases between. Germline-derived CDR1 and CDR2 are SGHTS and YDEGEE. The CDR3 protein is CASSPPPGTSNLDTQYF. CDR3 sequence (DNA): TGTGCCAGCAGCCCTCCTCCCGGGACATCGAACCTGGATACGCAGTATTTT.

The chain is built from TRBV7-9 and TRBJ2-2; D gene ambiguous. The CDR3 sequence is 12 residues long. V gave up 4 bases and J gave up 7 bases, with 7 bases separating them. CDR1 is SEHNR, CDR2 FQNEAQ, per germline (reference sequence). In DNA, the CDR3 is TGTGCCAGCAGCTCAGGAAACGGGGAGCTGTTTTTT. Protein sequence: CASSSGNGELFF.

This chain connects TRBV30 to TRBJ2-5; the match to TRBD1 covers 7 bases. This CDR3 has 13 residues. After removal of 3 bases from V and 5 bases from J, the junction contained 6 bases not matched to a gene. CDR1 and CDR2 from the germline V gene are GTSNPN and SVGIG (reference sequence). CDR3 DNA sequence: TGTGCCTGGAGCACAGGGGCGGTGGAGACCCAGTACTTC. Residues: CAWSTGAVETQYF.